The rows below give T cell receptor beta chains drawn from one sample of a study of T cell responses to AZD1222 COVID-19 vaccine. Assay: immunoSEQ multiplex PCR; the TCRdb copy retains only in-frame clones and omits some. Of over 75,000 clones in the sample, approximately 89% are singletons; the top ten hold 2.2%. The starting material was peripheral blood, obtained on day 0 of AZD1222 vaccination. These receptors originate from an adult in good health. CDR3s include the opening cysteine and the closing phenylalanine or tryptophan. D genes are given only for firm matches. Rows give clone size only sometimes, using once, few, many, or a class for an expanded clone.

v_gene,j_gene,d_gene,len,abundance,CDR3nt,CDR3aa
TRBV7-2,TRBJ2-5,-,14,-,TGTGCCAGCAGCTTTACCCGGAGCTCAGAGACCCAGTACTTC,CASSFTRSSETQYF
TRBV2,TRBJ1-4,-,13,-,TGTGCCAGCAAGGGGGGATATAATGAAAAACTGTTTTTT,CASKGGYNEKLFF
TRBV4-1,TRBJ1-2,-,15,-,TGCGCCAGCAGCCAAAGATATGGGGGCAACTATGGCTACACCTTC,CASSQRYGGNYGYTF
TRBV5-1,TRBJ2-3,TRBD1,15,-,TGCGCCAGCAGCTCCGGACAGGGGCGCCCAGATACGCAGTATTTT,CASSSGQGRPDTQYF
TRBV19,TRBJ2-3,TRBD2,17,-,TGTGCCAGTAGTGTAAGACTAGCGGGAGGACTCACAGATACGCAGTATTTT,CASSVRLAGGLTDTQYF
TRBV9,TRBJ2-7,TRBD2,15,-,TGTGCCAGCAGCTCAGAGGGACTAACCAGCGACGAGCAGTACTTC,CASSSEGLTSDEQYF
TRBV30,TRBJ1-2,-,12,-,TGTGCCTGGAGTGAGTGGGGCTATGGCTACACCTTC,CAWSEWGYGYTF
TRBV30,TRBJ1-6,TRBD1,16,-,TGTGCCTGGAGGGAAATACAGGGGTTAGGTAATTCACCCCTCCACTTT,CAWREIQGLGNSPLHF
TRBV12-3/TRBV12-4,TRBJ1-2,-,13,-,TGTGCCAGTTCTCAAGGGCGGTTCTATGGCTACACCTTC,CASSQGRFYGYTF
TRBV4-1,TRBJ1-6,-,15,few,TGCGCCAGCAGCCTCGGACGGACAAACAATTCACCCCTCCACTTT,CASSLGRTNNSPLHF
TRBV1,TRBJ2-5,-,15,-,TGCACCAGCAGCCCCCGAATGGAGAGCCAAGAGACCCAGTACTTC,CTSSPRMESQETQYF